Below, 31 T cell receptor beta chains from the same sample are listed, as sequenced in a study of T cells in Graves' hyperthyroidism and ophthalmopathy. Amplification of TCR beta CDR3 regions used RNA as the template. A first-round RT-PCR of the TCR CDR3 used the HTBI primer set. In TCRdb, the multiplex PCR reads were re-called with MiXCR into one record per CDR3 protein. The table shows hundreds of thousands of distinct CDR3 sequences, with about 25% occurring only once. The sequencing input was blood. The receptors originated from a man between 40 and 49 years old with Graves' hyperthyroidism that later progressed to Graves' ophthalmopathy.

In its sample, this clonotype was seen many times. This chain uses TRBV19 with TRBJ1-5; no clear D. The germline V gene has CDR1 LNHDA and CDR2 SQIVND (reference sequence). Trimming cost V 1 base and J 0 bases, with 4 bases left between them. The CDR3 loop spans 14 amino acids. CDR3 sequence: CASSIARSNQPQHF. CDR3 sequence (DNA): TGTGCCAGTAGTATAGCTCGTAGCAATCAGCCCCAGCATTTT.

The chain carries TRBV12-3 or TRBV12-4 and TRBJ2-5; maybe TRBD2 (5 bases). The CDR3 loop spans 14 amino acids. Trimming left V 5 bases short and J 5 bases short, with 15 bases between. The CDR3 DNA reads TGTGCCAGCAGTCCCCAGGAGGCCTTGGAGACCCAGTACTTC. Its protein is CASSPQEALETQYF.

This clonotype appeared many times. The chain joins TRBV12-5 to TRBJ1-5; the D gene is possibly TRBD1 (5 bases). With 7 bases removed from V and 5 bases from J, the gap between germline ends came to 9 bases. This CDR3 spans 12 amino acids. Germline V lookup: CDR1 LGHNT, CDR2 FRNRAP. The CDR3 coding sequence is TGTGCTAGTGCCGAGGGGTATCAGCCCCAGCATTTT. Translated: CASAEGYQPQHF.

This clonotype was counted at least ten times. CDR3 sequence reads: CASSRQASGEQYF. For the CDR3, the DNA is TGTGCCAGCAGCCGGCAGGCGTCTGGCGAGCAGTACTTC. The rearrangement links TRBV14 to TRBJ2-7; the D is unclear. The CDR3 length is 13 residues. Germline loops: CDR1 SGHDN, CDR2 FVKESK. The V end lost 4 bases, the J end lost 6 bases, and 13 bases lay between the germline ends.

The chain couples TRBV6-1 to TRBJ2-7, with 9 nucleotides matching TRBD1. There are 15 residues in the CDR3. Germline V CDR1 and CDR2: MNHNS, SASEGT. With 6 bases clipped from V and 5 bases from J, the junction kept 11 bases outside the gene matches. The CDR3 DNA is TGTGCCAGCAGCCCATTCGGGACAGGGTTGGACGAGCAGTACTTC. It yields the protein CASSPFGTGLDEQYF.

This clonotype was counted many times. The V call is TRBV13, the J call TRBJ1-2; 9 positions match TRBD1. Trimming removed 5 bases from V and 4 bases from J; junction bases left unmatched: 5. The germline CDR1 and CDR2 sequences are PRHDT and FYEKMQ (reference sequence). The CDR3 sequence is 14 residues long. The CDR3 bases are TGTGCCAGCAGCCGGACAGGGGAGAGCTATGGCTACACCTTC. It encodes CASSRTGESYGYTF.

This clonotype was recorded many times. The gene calls are TRBV12-3 or TRBV12-4 and TRBJ2-2, with 10 nucleotides matching TRBD2. This CDR3 contains 16 residues. Trimming cost V 4 bases and J 4 bases; bases outside gene matches: 6. CDR3: CASSWLAGVPTGELFF. The DNA for the CDR3 is TGTGCCAGCAGTTGGCTAGCGGGAGTCCCCACCGGGGAGCTGTTTTTT.

At least ten counts were recorded for this clonotype. This CDR3 is CASSVIAGVEATQYF. CDR3 DNA: TGTGCCAGCAGTGTGATAGCGGGAGTTGAGGCGACCCAGTACTTC. The chain recombines TRBV2 with TRBJ2-5, with 9 bases aligning to TRBD2. This CDR3 comprises 15 residues. Germline V gene sequence: CDR1 SNHLY, CDR2 FYNNEI. With 4 bases clipped from V and 7 bases from J, the junction kept 10 bases outside the gene matches.

This clonotype was picked up many times. A read error is possible here, since a much larger clone lies one base away. This chain links TRBV24-1 with TRBJ1-2; maybe TRBD1 (6 bases). This CDR3 comprises 16 residues. From germline, CDR1 is KGHDR and CDR2 SFDVKD. V dropped 5 bases and J dropped 0 bases, with 15 bases sitting between them. CDR3 residues: CATSAGRGKTNYGYTF. DNA of the CDR3: TGTGCCACCAGTGCGGGCAGGGGAAAGACTAACTATGGCTACACCTTC.

This clonotype was detected a few times. The chain couples TRBV28 to TRBJ1-1; D is undetermined. The CDR3 covers 15 residues. Germline V gene data show CDR1 as MDHEN and CDR2 as SYDVKM. V was cut by 2 bases and J by 6 bases, with 16 bases left in between. The CDR3 DNA follows: TGTGCCAGCAGTTTAATCGCTCAGTTAGACGCTGAAGCTTTCTTT. Amino acid sequence: CASSLIAQLDAEAFF.

This clonotype was detected once. CDR3 bases: TGTGCCAGTAGGTGGGGAACAGGGGTAAGGACGGATGGCTACACCTTC. Translation: CASRWGTGVRTDGYTF. This chain connects TRBV2 to TRBJ1-2; 7 bases agree with TRBD1. CDR3 length: 16 amino acids. Germline lookup yields CDR1 SNHLY and CDR2 FYNNEI. V was clipped by 9 bases and J by 6 bases; unmatched bases: 19. The full variable domain, rest sourced from reference TRBV2 and TRBJ1-2, is EPEVTQTPSHQVTQMGQEVILRCVPISNHLYFYWYRQILGQKVEFLVSFYNNEISEKSEIFDDQFSVERPDGSNFTLKIRSTKLEDSAMYFCASRWGTGVRTDGYTFGSGTRLTVV.

This clonotype was recorded only once. This chain connects TRBV28 to TRBJ2-7, with D tentatively TRBD1 or TRBD2 (5 bases each). The germline gives CDR1 MDHEN, CDR2 SYDVKM. The ends were cut back, 6 bases at V and 0 bases at J, with 15 bases in the middle. CDR3 length: 15 residues. This CDR3 reads CASSTGARSSYEQYF. The CDR3 DNA sequence: TGTGCCAGCAGCACCGGGGCTAGGTCCTCCTACGAGCAGTACTTC.

A few counts support this clonotype. The chain couples TRBV18 to TRBJ2-2; D remains ambiguous. Germline loops: CDR1 KGHSH, CDR2 LQKENI. Trimming cost V 3 bases and J 5 bases, with 13 bases left between them. CDR3 length: 15 amino acids. The CDR3 here is CASSPTLGWTGELFF. The CDR3 nucleotides are TGTGCCAGCTCACCTACCCTGGGGTGGACCGGGGAGCTGTTTTTT.

In this sample, this clonotype turned up many times. V is TRBV14 and J is TRBJ1-3, with D possibly being TRBD1 (5 bases). V dropped 2 bases and J dropped 0 bases, with 14 bases sitting between them. CDR1 is SGHDN, CDR2 FVKESK, per germline. The CDR3 covers 17 residues. In nucleotides, the CDR3 is TGTGCCAGCAGCCAAAGGGGACGGCAGAGCTCTGGAAACACCATATATTTT. The encoded protein is CASSQRGRQSSGNTIYF.

This clonotype appeared many times. The chain employs TRBV29-1 and TRBJ1-2; a weak D match, TRBD1 (5 bases). The germline CDR1 and CDR2 sequences are SQVTM and ANQGSEA. V was shortened by 2 bases and J by 0 bases, with 25 bases between the two germline ends. The CDR3 is 19 residues long. CDR3 nucleotides: TGCAGCGTTGAATCGTACAGGTCCCACCTGAGACTGTCTAACTATGGCTACACCTTC. It yields the protein CSVESYRSHLRLSNYGYTF.

This clonotype has a count of ten or more. The chain has TRBV7-6 and TRBJ2-7, with TRBD1 as a possible D gene (7 bases). Germline V gives CDR1 SGHVS, CDR2 FNYEAQ. Trimming took 0 bases from V and 5 from J, leaving 17 bases between them. The CDR3 is made up of 16 amino acids. CDR3 nucleotides: TGTGCCAGCAGCTTAGCCGGGAGACAGGGAGTCGACGAGCAGTACTTC. This translates into CASSLAGRQGVDEQYF. The full variable domain, in which reference TRBV7-6 and TRBJ2-7 provide the parts outside the CDR3, is GAGVSQSPRYKVTKRGQDVALRCDPISGHVSLYWYRQALGQGPEFLTYFNYEAQQDKSGLPNDRFSAERPEGSISTLTIQRTEQRDSAMYRCASSLAGRQGVDEQYFGPGTRLTVT.

In nucleotides, the CDR3 is TGTGCCAGCAGTTTATTGAGGGCGTTGGGGGTCAATCAGCCCCAGCATTTT. Encoded protein: CASSLLRALGVNQPQHF. The V gene is TRBV28, the J gene TRBJ1-5, with a tentative D call TRBD1 (5 bases). Germline V gives CDR1 MDHEN, CDR2 SYDVKM. V lost 1 base, J lost 3 bases, and 16 bases lay in between. The CDR3 runs to 17 residues.

This clonotype was detected ten times or more. The V and J genes are TRBV13 and TRBJ2-5, with 14 bases aligning to TRBD2. Germline lookup yields CDR1 PRHDT and CDR2 FYEKMQ (reference sequence). Germline trimming cut 5 bases from V and 3 bases from J; bases unmatched to any gene: 11. The CDR3 has 18 amino acids. The DNA of the CDR3 is TGTGCCAGCAGCCCCGGGACTAGCGGGAGTTATCACAAAGAGACCCAGTACTTC. As protein: CASSPGTSGSYHKETQYF.

This rearrangement joins TRBV28 to TRBJ2-4; 7 positions match TRBD1. Trimming took 3 bases from V and 0 from J; bases not matched to a gene: 5. CDR3 size: 16 residues. Germline CDR1 MDHEN, CDR2 SYDVKM. CDR3 nucleotide sequence: TGTGCCAGCAGTTTCGGGACAGTTCTAGCCAAAAACATTCAGTACTTC. This codes for CASSFGTVLAKNIQYF.

This clonotype was seen repeatedly, ten times or more. The chain uses TRBV5-1 and TRBJ2-7, with D hard to call. CDR1 and CDR2 (germline): SGHRS, YFSETQ. CDR3 length equals 15 residues. V was trimmed by 0 bases and J by 0 bases, leaving 10 bases between them. The CDR3 DNA reads TGCGCCAGCAGCTTGGATTGGAGCAGCTCCTACGAGCAGTACTTC. This codes for CASSLDWSSSYEQYF.

This clonotype was seen many times. The chain carries TRBV15 and TRBJ1-2; D call uncertain. Germline loops: CDR1 LNHNV, CDR2 YYDKDF (reference sequence). This CDR3 is built from 12 residues. V shed 0 bases and J shed 9 bases, with 8 bases lying between them. The CDR3 bases are TGTGCCACCAGCAGAGACTCGCATAGCTACACCTTC. This codes for CATSRDSHSYTF.

V and J are TRBV2 and TRBJ2-4; 9 bases fit TRBD1. Germline-derived CDR1 and CDR2 are SNHLY and FYNNEI. This CDR3 is built from 14 residues. V was pared by 4 bases and J by 6 bases, with 4 bases of the junction left unmatched. As DNA, the CDR3 is TGTGCCAGCAGTGGGGGACAGGGAACAAACATTCAGTACTTC. It encodes CASSGGQGTNIQYF.

This clonotype occurred once. The J gene is TRBJ1-1, the V gene TRBV18; 8 bases are a match to TRBD1. V gave up 5 bases and J gave up 5 bases; unmatched junction bases: 7. The CDR3 runs 14 residues. Per germline, CDR1 KGHSH and CDR2 LQKENI. The CDR3 nucleotides read TGTGCCAGCTCAAAGACAGGGGTAGAGACTGAAGCTTTCTTT. It specifies CASSKTGVETEAFF.

Many counts were recorded for this clonotype. V and J are TRBV6-6 and TRBJ2-5, with unresolved D. CDR3 length: 11 amino acids. Trimming cost V 2 bases and J 5 bases, with 3 bases left between them. Germline V gene lookup returns CDR1 MNHNY and CDR2 SVGAGI (reference sequence). This CDR3 is CASSYEETQYF. The CDR3 nucleotides are TGTGCCAGCAGTTACGAGGAGACCCAGTACTTC.

Many counts were recorded for this clonotype. V is TRBV6-1 and J is TRBJ2-7; D remains unclear. There are 16 residues in the CDR3. Trimming removed 3 bases at V and 0 bases at J, with 15 bases between. Germline CDR1 and CDR2: MNHNS and SASEGT. CDR3 region: CASSEVLASYSYEQYF. The CDR3 nucleotides are TGTGCCAGCAGTGAGGTTTTGGCGAGCTACTCCTACGAGCAGTACTTC.

This clonotype has just a few counts. The chain carries TRBV7-8 and TRBJ2-5, with a weak D call TRBD1 (6 bases). The CDR3 runs to 16 residues. The V end lost 4 bases, the J end lost 3 bases, and 18 bases lay between the germline ends. CDR1 is SGHVS, CDR2 FQNEAQ, per germline. CDR3 residues: CASSSHRTAKKETQYF. Written as DNA, the CDR3 is TGTGCCAGCAGCTCCCACCGGACAGCAAAAAAAGAGACCCAGTACTTC. Full variable domain (outside the CDR3, taken from reference TRBV7-8 and TRBJ2-5): GAGVSQSPRYKVAKRGQDVALRCDPISGHVSLFWYQQALGQGPEFLTYFQNEAQLDKSGLPSDRFFAERPEGSVSTLKIQRTQQEDSAVYLCASSSHRTAKKETQYFGPGTRLLVL.

CDR3 sequence reads: CATSGLQGAITGELFF. Written as DNA, the CDR3 is TGTGCCACCAGTGGACTTCAGGGGGCGATCACCGGGGAGCTGTTTTTT. This chain joins TRBV24-1 and TRBJ2-2; 8 nucleotides match TRBD1. This CDR3 has 16 amino acids. V trimming: 5 bases; J trimming: 4 bases; junction bases outside the gene matches: 8. Germline lookup yields CDR1 KGHDR and CDR2 SFDVKD.

This clonotype was counted at least ten times. The chain has TRBV4-1 and TRBJ1-1, with 7 positions matching TRBD1. Germline values: CDR1 MGHRA, CDR2 YSYEKL. Germline trimming cut 4 bases from V and 8 bases from J; bases unmatched to any gene: 16. The CDR3 length is 16 residues. CDR3 region: CASSRLTGFLRWEAFF. CDR3 sequence (DNA): TGCGCCAGCAGCCGACTGACAGGGTTTTTACGGTGGGAAGCTTTCTTT.

This clonotype was counted many times. V and J are TRBV7-9 and TRBJ2-5, with D hard to call. From germline, CDR1 is SEHNR and CDR2 FQNEAQ (reference sequence). Trimming took off 5 bases at V and 2 bases at J, with 9 bases between the two ends. There are 13 residues in the CDR3. The CDR3 spells CASSPKDQETQYF. In DNA form, the CDR3 reads TGTGCCAGCAGCCCAAAAGATCAAGAGACCCAGTACTTC.

This clonotype appeared many times. As DNA, the CDR3 is TGTGCCAGCAGCGGGACAGGGATTGGCTACACCTTC. As protein: CASSGTGIGYTF. The chain employs TRBV3-1 and TRBJ1-2; TRBD1 aligns across 9 bases. The V segment lost 5 bases and the J segment 7 bases; nucleotides outside the gene matches: 2. CDR1 is LGHDT, CDR2 YNNKEL, per germline (reference sequence). This CDR3 region has 12 residues.

This clonotype was recorded many times. The chain combines TRBV15 with TRBJ2-2; possibly TRBD2 for D (5 bases). CDR3 length: 16 residues. Trimming took 1 base from V and 5 from J, leaving 14 bases between them. The germline gives CDR1 LNHNV, CDR2 YYDKDF (reference sequence). CDR3 in DNA: TGTGCCACCAGCAGAGTAGGGAGTAAGGATACCGGGGAGCTGTTTTTT. Encoded protein: CATSRVGSKDTGELFF.